This T cell receptor (beta chain) was sequenced in a study of immune evolution from preneoplasia to lung adenocarcinoma. Study-level points and caveats: Highest clonality occurred in KRAS-mutant, not EGFR-mutant or double wild-type, nodules. Later-stage lesions appeared to have more T cells, more diversity, less clonality.

The CDR3 has 15 amino acids. Germline CDR1 MDHEN, CDR2 SYDVKM. Trimming cost V 4 bases and J 2 bases, with 12 bases left between them. Remarks on this clone: Antigen unknown.

Assay: immunoSEQ multiplex PCR; the TCRdb copy retains only in-frame clones and omits some. Counted here are 9,500 to 10,000 clones, 60% to 85% occurring once; the ten biggest clones make up roughly 4.5%. The chain carries TRBV28 and TRBJ1-5; no firm D call. The TCR comes from a person aged 65 to 79 with lung adenocarcinoma. Some clones in this sample may be carry-over from other donors' samples. Sequencing was performed on FFPE minimally invasive lung adenocarcinoma tissue. Here the CDR3 reads CASSSGVLGNQPQHF. The CDR3 DNA reads TGTGCCAGCAGTTCTGGGGTTTTGGGCAATCAGCCCCAGCATTTT.